This T cell receptor (beta chain) was recorded in a study of T cell responses to AZD1222 COVID-19 vaccine. Data came from immunoSEQ multiplex PCR; TCRdb stores just in-frame clones and leaves some out. The repertoire includes roughly 110,000 clones, about 85% of them detected once, and 4.5% to 5.5% sits in the top ten. V was clipped by 1 base and J by 8 bases, with 11 bases between them. Per the germline V gene, CDR1 is SGHTA and CDR2 is FQGNSA. The CDR3 length is 13 residues. The TCR originated in an adult who received the AZD1222 COVID-19 vaccine. Sample: peripheral blood, taken 28 days after the second AZD1222 dose. This chain joins TRBV7-2 and TRBJ1-2; the D is unclear. The CDR3 protein is CASSLGPQRGYTF. The CDR3 DNA is TGTGCCAGCAGCTTAGGACCCCAGCGGGGCTACACCTTC.